These 3 T cell receptor beta chains were all obtained from the same sample, sequenced in a study of spatial heterogeneity in lung cancer. TCRdb analysed the 5' RACE reads with MiXCR anew, one entry per CDR3 protein. The sample holds about 23,000 distinct CDR3 sequences, 4.5% to 5% seen once. Study-level findings and limits: Tracking of tumor mutation counts was seen in expanded intratumoral alpha and beta TCR counts.

The antigens for these receptors are not known. Time point meaning: sample taken at primary tumor resection. This material consisted of lung tumor tissue, taken at surgery. These receptors were collected from a male donor with early-stage non-small cell lung cancer.

This clonotype has at least ten counts. The genes are TRBV20-1 and TRBJ2-7; D is ambiguous. CDR1 is DFQATT and CDR2 is SNEGSKA in the germline V gene (reference sequence). Trimming took 6 bases from V and 1 from J, leaving 7 bases between them. The CDR3 runs to 11 residues. The CDR3 nucleotides read TGCAGTGCAGGACCTTCCTACGAGCAGTACTTC. It specifies CSAGPSYEQYF.

This clonotype was seen at least ten times. V usage is TRBV6-2 or TRBV6-3 and J usage is TRBJ2-7; the D gene is possibly TRBD2 (6 bases). The CDR3 is 14 amino acids. V was shortened by 6 bases and J by 6 bases, with 18 bases between the two germline ends. CDR1 and CDR2 from the germline V gene are MNHEY and SVGEGT. For the CDR3, the DNA is TGTGCCAGCAGACCTTATCGGGAGCGCTCCGAGCAGTACTTC. Translating it yields CASRPYRERSEQYF.

The chain combines TRBV6-6 with TRBJ2-1; 11 bases match TRBD2. With V trimmed by 2 bases and J by 8 bases, 20 bases remained unmatched. The length of the CDR3 is 20 residues. CDR1 is MNHNY, CDR2 SVGAGI, per germline (reference sequence). CDR3: CASSYPRLRSSGGAEDEQFF. CDR3 coding DNA: TGTGCCAGCAGTTACCCCCGTTTGAGGAGTAGCGGGGGGGCGGAGGATGAGCAGTTCTTC.